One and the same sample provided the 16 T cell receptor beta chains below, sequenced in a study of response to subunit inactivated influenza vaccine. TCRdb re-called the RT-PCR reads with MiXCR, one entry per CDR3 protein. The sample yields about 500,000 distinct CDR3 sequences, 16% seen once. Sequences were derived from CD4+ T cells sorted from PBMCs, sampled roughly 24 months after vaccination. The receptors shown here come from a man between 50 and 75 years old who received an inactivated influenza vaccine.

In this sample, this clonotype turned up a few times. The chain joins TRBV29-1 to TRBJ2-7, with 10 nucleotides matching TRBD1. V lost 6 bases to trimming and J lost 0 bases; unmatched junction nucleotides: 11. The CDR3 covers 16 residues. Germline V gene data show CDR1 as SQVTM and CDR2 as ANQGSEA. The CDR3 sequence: CSVNRDRGIASYEQYF. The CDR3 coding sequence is TGCAGCGTGAACCGGGACAGGGGTATCGCCTCCTACGAGCAGTACTTC.

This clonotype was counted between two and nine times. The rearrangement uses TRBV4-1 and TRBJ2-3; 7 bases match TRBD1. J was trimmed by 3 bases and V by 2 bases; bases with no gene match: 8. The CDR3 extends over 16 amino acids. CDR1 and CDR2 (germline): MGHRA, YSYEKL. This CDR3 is CASSQPRAGGTDTQYF. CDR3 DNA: TGCGCCAGCAGCCAACCTAGGGCAGGGGGAACAGATACGCAGTATTTT.

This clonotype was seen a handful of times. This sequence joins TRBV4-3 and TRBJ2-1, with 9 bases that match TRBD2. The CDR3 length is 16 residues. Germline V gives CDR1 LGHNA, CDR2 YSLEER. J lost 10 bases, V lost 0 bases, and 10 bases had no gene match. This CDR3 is CASSQDVWRGGTEQFF. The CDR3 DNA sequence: TGCGCCAGCAGCCAAGATGTTTGGCGGGGGGGGACGGAGCAGTTCTTC.

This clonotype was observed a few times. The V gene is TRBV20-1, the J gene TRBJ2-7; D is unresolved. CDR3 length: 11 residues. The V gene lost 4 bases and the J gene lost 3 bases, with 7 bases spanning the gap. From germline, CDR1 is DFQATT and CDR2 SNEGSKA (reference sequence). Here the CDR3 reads CSAITIYEQYF. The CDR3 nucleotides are TGCAGTGCTATTACGATCTACGAGCAGTACTTC.

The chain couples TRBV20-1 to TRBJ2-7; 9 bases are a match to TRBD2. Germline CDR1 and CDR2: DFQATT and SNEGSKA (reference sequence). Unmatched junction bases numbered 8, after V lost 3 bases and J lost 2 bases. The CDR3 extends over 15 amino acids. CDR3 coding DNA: TGCAGTGCTAGGGCGGGGGGGCGCCTAACCTACGAGCAGTACTTC. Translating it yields CSARAGGRLTYEQYF.

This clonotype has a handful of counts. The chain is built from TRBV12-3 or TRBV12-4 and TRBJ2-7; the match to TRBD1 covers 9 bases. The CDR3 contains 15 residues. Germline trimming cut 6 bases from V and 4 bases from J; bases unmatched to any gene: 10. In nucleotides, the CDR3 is TGTGCCAGCAGCCGGGGACAGGGAATGTCGTACGAGCAGTACTTC. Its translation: CASSRGQGMSYEQYF.

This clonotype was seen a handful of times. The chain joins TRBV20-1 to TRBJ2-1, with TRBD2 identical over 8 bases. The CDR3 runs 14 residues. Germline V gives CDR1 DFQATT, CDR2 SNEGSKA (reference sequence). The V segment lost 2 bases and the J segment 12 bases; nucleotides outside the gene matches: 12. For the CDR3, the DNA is TGCAGTGCTAGAAAGGCTAGCGGGCTCGTCGGGCAGTTCTTC. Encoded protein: CSARKASGLVGQFF.

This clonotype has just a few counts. CDR3 sequence: CASSQGLREYTGELFF. DNA for the CDR3: TGTGCCAGCAGCCAAGGTTTGAGGGAATATACCGGGGAGCTGTTTTTT. This rearrangement joins TRBV4-2 to TRBJ2-2, with D maybe TRBD2 (5 bases). The CDR3 covers 16 residues. The germline V gene encodes CDR1 LGHNA and CDR2 YNFKEQ. V dropped 1 base and J dropped 5 bases, with 14 bases sitting between them.

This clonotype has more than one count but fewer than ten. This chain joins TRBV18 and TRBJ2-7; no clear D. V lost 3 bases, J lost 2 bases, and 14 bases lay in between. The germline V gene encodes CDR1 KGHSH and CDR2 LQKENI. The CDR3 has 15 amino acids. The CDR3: CASSPQTMTPYEQYF. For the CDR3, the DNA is TGTGCCAGCTCACCCCAGACAATGACCCCCTACGAGCAGTACTTC.

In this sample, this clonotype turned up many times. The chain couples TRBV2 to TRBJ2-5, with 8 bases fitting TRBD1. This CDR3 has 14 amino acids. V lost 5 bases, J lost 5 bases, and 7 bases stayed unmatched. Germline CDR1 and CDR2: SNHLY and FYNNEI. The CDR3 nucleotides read TGTGCCAGCAGTCCGGACAGGGCCGGCGAGACCCAGTACTTC. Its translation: CASSPDRAGETQYF.

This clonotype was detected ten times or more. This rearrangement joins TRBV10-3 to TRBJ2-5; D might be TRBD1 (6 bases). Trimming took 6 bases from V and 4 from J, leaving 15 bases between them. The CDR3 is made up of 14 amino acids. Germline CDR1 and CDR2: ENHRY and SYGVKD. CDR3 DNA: TGTGCCATCAGCGATACAGGGAATGGAGAGACCCAGTACTTC. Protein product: CAISDTGNGETQYF.

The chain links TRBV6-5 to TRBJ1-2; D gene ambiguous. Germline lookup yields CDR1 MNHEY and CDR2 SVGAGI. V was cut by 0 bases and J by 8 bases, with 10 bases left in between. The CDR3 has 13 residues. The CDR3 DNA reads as TGTGCCAGCAGTTACTCTGCAAGGGTCGGCTACACCTTC. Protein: CASSYSARVGYTF.

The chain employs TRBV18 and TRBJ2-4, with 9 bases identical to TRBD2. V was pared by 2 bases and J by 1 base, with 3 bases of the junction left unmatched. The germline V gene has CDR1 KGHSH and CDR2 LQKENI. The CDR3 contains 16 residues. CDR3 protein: CASSPAGGFAKNIQYF. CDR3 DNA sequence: TGTGCCAGCTCACCAGCGGGGGGGTTTGCCAAAAACATTCAGTACTTC.

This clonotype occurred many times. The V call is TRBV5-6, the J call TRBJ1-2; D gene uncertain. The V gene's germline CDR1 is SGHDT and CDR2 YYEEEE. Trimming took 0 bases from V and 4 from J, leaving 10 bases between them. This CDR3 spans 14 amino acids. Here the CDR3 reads CASSLVSGSYGYTF. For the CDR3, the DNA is TGTGCCAGCAGCTTGGTTTCCGGGTCCTATGGCTACACCTTC.

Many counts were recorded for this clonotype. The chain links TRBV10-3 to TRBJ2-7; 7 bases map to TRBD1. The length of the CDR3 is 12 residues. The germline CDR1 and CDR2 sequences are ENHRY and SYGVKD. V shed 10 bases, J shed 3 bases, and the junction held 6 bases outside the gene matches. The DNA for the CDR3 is TGTGCCAGCCGGACAGGAAGCTACGAGCAGTACTTC. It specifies CASRTGSYEQYF.

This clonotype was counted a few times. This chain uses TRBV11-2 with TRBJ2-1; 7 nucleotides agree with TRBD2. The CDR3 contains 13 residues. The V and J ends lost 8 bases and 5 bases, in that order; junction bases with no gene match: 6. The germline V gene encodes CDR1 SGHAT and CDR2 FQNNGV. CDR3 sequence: CASLGGGDNEQFF. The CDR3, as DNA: TGTGCCAGCCTTGGGGGGGGGGACAATGAGCAGTTCTTC. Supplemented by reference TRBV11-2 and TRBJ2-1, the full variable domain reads EAGVAQSPRYKIIEKRQSVAFWCNPISGHATLYWYQQILGQGPKLLIQFQNNGVVDDSQLPKDRFSAERLKGVDSTLKIQPAKLEDSAVYLCASLGGGDNEQFFGPGTRLTVL.